The sequence of this T cell receptor (beta chain) was determined in a study of neurological immune-mediated disorders. This clonotype was detected ten times or more. Its specificity is unknown. The CDR3 totals 15 residues. The J segment lost 3 bases and the V segment lost 2 bases, leaving 6 bases of the junction unmatched. Synthesis of cDNA was accomplished via 5'RACE employing 10-nucleotide random UMIs. MiXCR was run by TCRdb on the 5' RACE reads, yielding one entry per CDR3 protein. Of more than 75,000 distinct CDR3 sequences listed, less than 5.5% are singletons. The study, taken as a whole, reports: Healthy controls had more TCR clonal expansion than multiple sclerosis, which showed the least, whereas HTLV-1-associated myelopathy showed the most. The study found no CDR3 amino acid sequences shared by expanded clones across subjects, suggesting private repertoires in all groups.

This TCR came from a woman in her twenties or thirties with multiple sclerosis. The chain couples TRBV12-3 or TRBV12-4 to TRBJ2-5; 7 bases map to TRBD2. Sequencing input: PBMCs. CDR3 region: CASSLWTGGKETQYF. The CDR3 nucleotides are TGTGCCAGCAGTTTATGGACGGGGGGTAAAGAGACCCAGTACTTC.